The clone carrying this T cell receptor beta chain has just a few counts. Its antigen is currently unknown. This record belongs to a study of T cell clonotyping in hematopoietic cell transplantation. General observations from the study: Pathologically expanded recipient clonotypes increased progressively from day 30 to day 180 as diversity fell. Few recipient clonotypes overlapped donors; over 97% were de novo at given depth. Without cell sorting, CD4 versus CD8 contributions remain unresolved.

Data came from immunoSEQ multiplex PCR; TCRdb stores just in-frame clones and leaves some out. The sample lists some 6,300 clones, roughly nine tenths occurring once. Recipients were bled about 28 days pretransplant and at posttransplant days 30, 100, 180. This TCR was sampled from a female patient aged 50-65 years who had an allogeneic stem cell transplant from an unrelated donor, so the T cells may come from the graft donor. Some clones in this sample may be carry-over from other donors' samples. Sample: peripheral blood mononuclear cells, taken 180 days after allogeneic stem cell transplant.

CDR3 protein: CASSQADTQYF. CDR3 coding DNA: TGCGCCAGTAGCCAGGCAGATACGCAGTATTTT. The chain joins TRBV5-1 to TRBJ2-3; D not certain. Germline assignment: CDR1 SGHRS and CDR2 YFSETQ. This CDR3 is 11 amino acids long. The V and J ends lost 8 bases and 4 bases respectively, with 8 bases between them.